These T cell receptor beta chains were read from a single sample in a study of T cell repertoires in cytomegalovirus infection. The antigens of these receptors remain unknown. In TCRdb, the reads were re-called with MiXCR into one record per CDR3 protein. The data contain hundreds of thousands of distinct CDR3 sequences, 33% of them singletons. The source material was cultured PBMCs, sampled from culture after CMV antigen stimulation. The receptor source for this set is a human donor in good health (CMV status not recorded). Some clones in this sample may be carry-over from other donors' samples. Each CDR3 is given with its conserved first and last residue.

CASSYRVGGSYNEQFF,TRBJ2-1,TRBV6-2/TRBV6-3
CASSFRLLAGAGYEQYF,TRBJ2-7,TRBV28
CASSLSGPGYNEQFF,TRBJ2-1,TRBV12-3/TRBV12-4
CSASRGGGGGAALNEQFF,TRBJ2-1,TRBV20-1
CASSLSAGDTEAFF,TRBJ1-1,TRBV28
CASSQAPVGTKNIQYF,TRBJ2-4,TRBV4-3
CASSEFLRAGGADTQYF,TRBJ2-3,TRBV10-2
CASSPRTEPFTPGELFF,TRBJ2-2,TRBV7-9
CASTLDGYNEQFF,TRBJ2-1,TRBV6-2/TRBV6-3
CSAATSDIAEAFF,TRBJ1-1,TRBV20-1
CAISPTFSGTYNEQFF,TRBJ2-1,TRBV10-3
CGVGQGYSPLHF,TRBJ1-6,TRBV20-1
CASSLDSLHRYF,TRBJ2-3,TRBV5-1
CSPKLAGEREQYF,TRBJ2-7,TRBV20-1